This TCR beta chain originates from a study of blood T cell repertoires in COVID-19. Study as a whole: Nucleic acid was either cDNA or gDNA, and it came from T cells, B-cell-depleted T cells, or PBMCs.

Only in-frame clones appear in the TCRdb table, and some are missing; sequencing was by immunoSEQ multiplex PCR. Seen here are tens of thousands of clones, about 86% observed once, and the top ten hold just over 4.5%. This CDR3 is 15 amino acids long. The germline gives CDR1 SGHTA, CDR2 FQGTGA. The ends lost 2 bases at V and 6 bases at J; junction bases unmatched: 6. Sequenced input: peripheral blood. This TCR came from a woman aged 55-70 years with acute or convalescent COVID-19. V and J are TRBV7-3 and TRBJ1-2; TRBD1 agrees at 10 bases. CDR3: CASSLLWTGGDGYTF. The CDR3 DNA reads TGTGCCAGCAGCTTATTATGGACAGGGGGAGATGGCTACACCTTC.